The rows below give T cell receptor beta chains drawn from one sample of a study of molecular identifiers for immune sequencing clone quantification. Each CDR3 protein is one row after TCRdb ran MiXCR on the PCR reads. The profile shows some 66,000 distinct CDR3 sequences, under 20% of them singletons. Sequencing input: naive CD8+ T cells from blood, with Jurkat cell RNA spiked in. These receptors were collected from a human donor in good health. Some libraries in this study had Jurkat cell RNA spiked in. The CDR3 runs from the conserved cysteine through the conserved F or W. D genes are given only for firm matches. For some rows the clone size is stated as once, few or many, or as a class when expanded; others skip it.

V gene	J gene	clone size	D gene	CDR3 DNA	CDR3 protein
TRBV25-1	TRBJ2-1	many	.	TGTGCCAGCAGTGTGGATTTCAATTGGGATGAGCAGTTCTTC	CASSVDFNWDEQFF
TRBV12-3/TRBV12-4	TRBJ2-2	few	TRBD2	TGTGCCAGCAGCTCCGTAGCGGGAGCATACACCGGGGAGCTGTTTTTT	CASSSVAGAYTGELFF
TRBV6-1	TRBJ2-1	.	.	TGTGCCAGCAGTCACAGGGACAATGAGCAGTTCTTC	CASSHRDNEQFF
TRBV20-1	TRBJ2-7	many	.	TGCAGTGGGGAATTGGGATACAACCACGAGCAGTACTTC	CSGELGYNHEQYF
TRBV6-2/TRBV6-3	TRBJ2-4	few	TRBD2	TGTGCCAGCAGCCAAGTCCCGGGACTAGCGGGGGGCCAAAAAAACATTCAGTACTTC	CASSQVPGLAGGQKNIQYF
TRBV12-3/TRBV12-4	TRBJ1-1	few	.	TGTGCCAGCAGACCTGTTGGACCCCCTGGGGCTTTCTTT	CASRPVGPPGAFF
TRBV4-1	TRBJ2-1	many	TRBD2	TGCGCCAGCAGCCAAGATTTGGTAGCGGGGCTAGCGGGAGACAATGAGCAGTTCTTC	CASSQDLVAGLAGDNEQFF
TRBV27	TRBJ2-1	.	TRBD1	TGTGCCAGCAGTCAAGGAGGGACAGGGATTTTTGATGAGCGGTTCTTC	CASSQGGTGIFDERFF
TRBV7-9	TRBJ2-5	many	.	TGTGCCAGCAGCTTAGGTCAGGGAGAGGCCCAAGAGACCCAGTACTTC	CASSLGQGEAQETQYF
TRBV9	TRBJ2-3	.	TRBD2	TGTGCCAGCAGCTCTTGGGATAGCGGGACAGATACGCAGTATTTT	CASSSWDSGTDTQYF
TRBV2	TRBJ2-2	many	TRBD1	TGTGCCAGCCGGGACAGCCACACCGGGGAGCTGTTTTTT	CASRDSHTGELFF
TRBV27	TRBJ2-7	.	TRBD1	TGTGCCAGCAGTCGGACAGGGGATCTTTCCTACGAGCAGTACTTC	CASSRTGDLSYEQYF
TRBV6-6	TRBJ2-3	many	.	TGTGCCAGCAGTTACCCACTTCTAGGGGGGCGAAGCACAGATACGCAGTATTTT	CASSYPLLGGRSTDTQYF
TRBV7-2	TRBJ2-7	many	.	TGTGCCAGCAGCTTAGCTGTGTTTTACCCCCGCCCAAGCTCCTACGAGCAGTACTTC	CASSLAVFYPRPSSYEQYF
TRBV6-5	TRBJ2-7	many	.	TGTGCCAGCAGTTACTCGAGAACGGGACCTAACTACGAGCAGTACTTC	CASSYSRTGPNYEQYF
TRBV2	TRBJ2-7	few	.	TGTGCCAGCATCATTGGGCTCGGGCAGTACTTC	CASIIGLGQYF
TRBV7-9	TRBJ2-1	.	TRBD2	TGTGCCAGCAGCCCCGGGACTAGCGGGGATCGGCGGGGAGAGCAGTTCTTC	CASSPGTSGDRRGEQFF
TRBV5-4	TRBJ2-2	.	.	TGTGCCAGCAGCCATGTTACAGCACTGAACACCGGGGAGCTGTTTTTT	CASSHVTALNTGELFF
TRBV5-4	TRBJ2-2	few	TRBD1	TGTGCCAGCACCACGCAGACCGGGACAGGGAACACCGGGGAGCTGTTTTTT	CASTTQTGTGNTGELFF
TRBV7-6	TRBJ2-2	.	TRBD1	TGTGCCAGCAGCTTAGGACAGGGTGACACCGGGGAGCTGTTTTTT	CASSLGQGDTGELFF
TRBV27	TRBJ2-6	many	.	TGTGCCAGCAGTTTACATAGTGACAGGCCCTCTGGGGCCAACGTCCTGACTTTC	CASSLHSDRPSGANVLTF